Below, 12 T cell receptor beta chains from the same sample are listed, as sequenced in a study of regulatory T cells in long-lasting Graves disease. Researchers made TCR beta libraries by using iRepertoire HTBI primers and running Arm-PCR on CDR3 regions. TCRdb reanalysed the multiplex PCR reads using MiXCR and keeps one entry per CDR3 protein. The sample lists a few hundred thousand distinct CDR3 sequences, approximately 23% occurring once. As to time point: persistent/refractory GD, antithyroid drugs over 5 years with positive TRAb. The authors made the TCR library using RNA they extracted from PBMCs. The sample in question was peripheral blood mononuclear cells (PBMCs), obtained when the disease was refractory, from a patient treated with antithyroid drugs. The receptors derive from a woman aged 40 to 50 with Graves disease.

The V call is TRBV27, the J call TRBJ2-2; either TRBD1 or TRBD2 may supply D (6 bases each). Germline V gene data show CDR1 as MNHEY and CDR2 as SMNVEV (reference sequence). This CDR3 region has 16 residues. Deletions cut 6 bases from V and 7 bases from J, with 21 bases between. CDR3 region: CASSPILEGGLGELFF. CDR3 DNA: TGTGCCAGCAGCCCGATCCTAGAGGGGGGTCTCGGGGAGCTGTTTTTT.

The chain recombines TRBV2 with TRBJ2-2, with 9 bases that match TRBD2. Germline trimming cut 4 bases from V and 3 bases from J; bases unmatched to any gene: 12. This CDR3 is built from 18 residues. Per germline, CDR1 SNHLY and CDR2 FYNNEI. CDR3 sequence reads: CASSGASGIGKYTGELFF. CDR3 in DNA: TGTGCCAGCAGTGGGGCTAGCGGGATAGGAAAGTACACCGGGGAGCTGTTTTTT.

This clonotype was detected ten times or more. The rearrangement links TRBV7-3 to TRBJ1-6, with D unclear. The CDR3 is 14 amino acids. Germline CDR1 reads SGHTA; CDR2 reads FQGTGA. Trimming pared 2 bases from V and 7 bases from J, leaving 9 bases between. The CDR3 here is CASSLGVSNSPLHF. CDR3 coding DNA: TGTGCCAGCAGCTTAGGGGTCTCGAATTCACCCCTCCACTTT.

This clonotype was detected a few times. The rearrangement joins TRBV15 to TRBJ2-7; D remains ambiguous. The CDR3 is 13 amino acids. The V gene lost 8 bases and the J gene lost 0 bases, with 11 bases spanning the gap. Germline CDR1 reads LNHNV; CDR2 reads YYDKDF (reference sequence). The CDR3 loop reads CATSGGFSYEQYF. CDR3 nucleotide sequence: TGTGCCACCTCCGGCGGATTCTCCTACGAGCAGTACTTC.

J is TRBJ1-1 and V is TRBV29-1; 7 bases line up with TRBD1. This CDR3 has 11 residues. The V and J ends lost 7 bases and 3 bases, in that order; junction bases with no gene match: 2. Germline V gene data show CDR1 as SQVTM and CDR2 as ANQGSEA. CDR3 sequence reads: CSGGQHTEAFF. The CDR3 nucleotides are TGCAGCGGGGGACAGCACACTGAAGCTTTCTTT.

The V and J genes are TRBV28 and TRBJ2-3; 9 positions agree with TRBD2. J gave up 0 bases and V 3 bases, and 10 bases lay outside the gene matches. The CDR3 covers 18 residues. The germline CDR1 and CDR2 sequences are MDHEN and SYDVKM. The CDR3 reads CASSFVGSGSFSTDTQYF. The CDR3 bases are TGTGCCAGCAGTTTTGTGGGTAGCGGGAGTTTCAGCACAGATACGCAGTATTTT.

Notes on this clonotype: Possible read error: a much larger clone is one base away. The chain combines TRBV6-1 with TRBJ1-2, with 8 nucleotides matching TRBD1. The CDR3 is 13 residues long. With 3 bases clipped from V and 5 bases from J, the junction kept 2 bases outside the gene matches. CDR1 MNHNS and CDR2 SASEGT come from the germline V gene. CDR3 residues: CASSDRGPYGYTF. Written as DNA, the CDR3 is TGTGCCAGCAGTGACAGGGGGCCTTATGGCTACACCTTC.

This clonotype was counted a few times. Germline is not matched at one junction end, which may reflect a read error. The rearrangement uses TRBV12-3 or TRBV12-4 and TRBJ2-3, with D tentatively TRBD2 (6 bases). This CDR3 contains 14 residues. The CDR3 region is CTSTRRAGTDTQYF. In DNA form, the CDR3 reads TGTACCAGCACTAGGAGGGCCGGGACAGATACGCAGTATTTT.

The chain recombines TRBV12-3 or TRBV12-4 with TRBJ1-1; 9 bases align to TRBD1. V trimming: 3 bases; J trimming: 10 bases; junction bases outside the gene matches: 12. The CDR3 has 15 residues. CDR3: CASSFGGQGLDGAFF. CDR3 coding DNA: TGTGCCAGCAGTTTCGGGGGACAGGGTTTAGATGGAGCTTTCTTT.

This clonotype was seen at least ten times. CDR3 amino acids: CATSRLAGGNQDTQYF. Written as DNA, the CDR3 is TGTGCCACCAGCAGACTAGCGGGAGGGAATCAAGATACGCAGTATTTT. This chain links TRBV15 with TRBJ2-3; 12 bases line up with TRBD2. CDR1 is LNHNV, CDR2 YYDKDF, per germline (reference sequence). The CDR3 runs 16 residues. V shed 2 bases and J 5 bases; nucleotides not matched to a gene: 5.

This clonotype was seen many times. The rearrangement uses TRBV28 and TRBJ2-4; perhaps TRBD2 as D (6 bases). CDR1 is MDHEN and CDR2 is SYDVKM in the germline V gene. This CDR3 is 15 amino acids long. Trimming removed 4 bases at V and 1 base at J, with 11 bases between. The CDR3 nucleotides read TGTGCCAGCAGTTCGCGGGGTGGGGCCAAAAACATTCAGTACTTC. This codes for CASSSRGGAKNIQYF.

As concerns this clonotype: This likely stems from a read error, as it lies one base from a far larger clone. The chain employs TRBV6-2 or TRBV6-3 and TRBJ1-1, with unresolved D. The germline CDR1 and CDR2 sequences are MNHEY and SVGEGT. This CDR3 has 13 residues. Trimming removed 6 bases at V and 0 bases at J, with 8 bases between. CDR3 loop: CASRAEMNTEAFF. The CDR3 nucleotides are TGTGCCAGCAGAGCCGAAATGAACACTGAAGCTTTCTTT.